This record looks at one TCR beta chain sequence and its context. This sample is drawn from a study of blood T cell repertoires in COVID-19. Study as a whole: Italy, Spain and the United States were the sources of the convalescent and acute COVID-19 samples. In each case, the material was cDNA or gDNA derived from T cells, B-cell-depleted T cells, or PBMCs.

Germline CDR1 reads SGHNT; CDR2 reads YYREEE (reference sequence). This CDR3 has 15 residues. V was pared by 1 base and J by 8 bases, with 5 bases of the junction left unmatched. As handled by the study authors: Counts of nucleated cells, estimated from reference gene primer amplification, were obtained. Clones were read by immunoSEQ multiplex PCR, and TCRdb kept only the in-frame ones, dropping some. V and J calls and clone size follow that table, whereas D and trimming were derived from the DNA. The sample lists some 110,000 clones; 86% were seen once. The sample taken for sequencing was peripheral blood. This TCR came from a middle-aged man with acute or convalescent COVID-19. The V gene is TRBV5-4, the J gene TRBJ1-4; the match to TRBD1 covers 10 bases. CDR3 DNA: TGTGCCAGCAGCTTGTGGGACAGGGGTCGGGAAAAACTGTTTTTT. It is translated as CASSLWDRGREKLFF.